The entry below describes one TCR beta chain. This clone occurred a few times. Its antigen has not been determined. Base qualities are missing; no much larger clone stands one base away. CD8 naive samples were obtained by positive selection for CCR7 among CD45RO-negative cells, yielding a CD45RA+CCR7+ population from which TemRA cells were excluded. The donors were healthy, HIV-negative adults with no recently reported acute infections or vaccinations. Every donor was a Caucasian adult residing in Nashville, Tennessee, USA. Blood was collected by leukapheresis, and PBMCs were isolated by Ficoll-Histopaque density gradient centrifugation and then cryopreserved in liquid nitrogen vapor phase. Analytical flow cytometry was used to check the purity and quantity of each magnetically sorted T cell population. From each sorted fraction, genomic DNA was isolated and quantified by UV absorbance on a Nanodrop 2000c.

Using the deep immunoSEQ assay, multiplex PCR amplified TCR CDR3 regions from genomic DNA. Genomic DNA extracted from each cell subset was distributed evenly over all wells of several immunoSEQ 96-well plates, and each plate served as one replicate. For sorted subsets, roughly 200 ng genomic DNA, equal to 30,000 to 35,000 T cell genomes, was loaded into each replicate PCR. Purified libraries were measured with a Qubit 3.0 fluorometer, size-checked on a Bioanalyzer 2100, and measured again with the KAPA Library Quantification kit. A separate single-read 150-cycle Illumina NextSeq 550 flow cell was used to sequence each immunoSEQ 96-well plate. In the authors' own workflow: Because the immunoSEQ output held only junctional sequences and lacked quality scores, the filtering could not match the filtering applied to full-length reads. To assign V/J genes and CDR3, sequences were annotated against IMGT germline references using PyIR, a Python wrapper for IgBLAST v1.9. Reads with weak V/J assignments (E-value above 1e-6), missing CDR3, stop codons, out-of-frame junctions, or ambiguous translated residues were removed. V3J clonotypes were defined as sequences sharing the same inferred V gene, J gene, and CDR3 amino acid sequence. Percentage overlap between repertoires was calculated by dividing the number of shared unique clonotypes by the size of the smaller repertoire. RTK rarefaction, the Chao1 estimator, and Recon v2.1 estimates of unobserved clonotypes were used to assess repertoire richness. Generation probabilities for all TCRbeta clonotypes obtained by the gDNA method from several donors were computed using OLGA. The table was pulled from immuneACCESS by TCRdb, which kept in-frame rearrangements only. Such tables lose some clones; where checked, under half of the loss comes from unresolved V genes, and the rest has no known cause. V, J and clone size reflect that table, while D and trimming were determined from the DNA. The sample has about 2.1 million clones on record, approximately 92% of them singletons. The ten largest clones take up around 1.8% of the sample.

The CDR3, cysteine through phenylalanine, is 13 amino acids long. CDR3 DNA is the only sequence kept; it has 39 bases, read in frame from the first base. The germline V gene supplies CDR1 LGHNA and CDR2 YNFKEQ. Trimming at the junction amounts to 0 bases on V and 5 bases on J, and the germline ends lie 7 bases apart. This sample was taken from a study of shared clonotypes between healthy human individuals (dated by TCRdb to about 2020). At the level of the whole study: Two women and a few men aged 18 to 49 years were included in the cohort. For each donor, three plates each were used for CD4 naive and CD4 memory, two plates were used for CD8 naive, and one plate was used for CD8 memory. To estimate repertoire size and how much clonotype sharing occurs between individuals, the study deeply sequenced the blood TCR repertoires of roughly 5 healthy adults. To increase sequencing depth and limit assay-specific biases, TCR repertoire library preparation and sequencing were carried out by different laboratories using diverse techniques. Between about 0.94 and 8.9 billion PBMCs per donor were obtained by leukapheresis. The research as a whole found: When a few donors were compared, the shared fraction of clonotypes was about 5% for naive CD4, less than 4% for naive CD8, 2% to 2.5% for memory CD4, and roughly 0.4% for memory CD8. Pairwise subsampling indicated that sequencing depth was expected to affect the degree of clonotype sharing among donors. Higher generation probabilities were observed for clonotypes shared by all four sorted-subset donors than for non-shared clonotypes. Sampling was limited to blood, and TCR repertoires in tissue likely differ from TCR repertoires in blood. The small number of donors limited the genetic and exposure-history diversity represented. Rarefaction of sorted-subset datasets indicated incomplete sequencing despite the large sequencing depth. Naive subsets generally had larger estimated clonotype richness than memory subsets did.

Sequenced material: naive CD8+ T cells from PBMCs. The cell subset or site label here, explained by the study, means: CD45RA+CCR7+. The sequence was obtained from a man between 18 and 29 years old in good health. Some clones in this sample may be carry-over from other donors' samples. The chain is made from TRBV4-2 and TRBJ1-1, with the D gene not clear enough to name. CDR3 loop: CASSQDKVTEAFF. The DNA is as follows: TGTGCCAGCAGCCAAGATAAGGTGACTGAAGCTTTCTTT.